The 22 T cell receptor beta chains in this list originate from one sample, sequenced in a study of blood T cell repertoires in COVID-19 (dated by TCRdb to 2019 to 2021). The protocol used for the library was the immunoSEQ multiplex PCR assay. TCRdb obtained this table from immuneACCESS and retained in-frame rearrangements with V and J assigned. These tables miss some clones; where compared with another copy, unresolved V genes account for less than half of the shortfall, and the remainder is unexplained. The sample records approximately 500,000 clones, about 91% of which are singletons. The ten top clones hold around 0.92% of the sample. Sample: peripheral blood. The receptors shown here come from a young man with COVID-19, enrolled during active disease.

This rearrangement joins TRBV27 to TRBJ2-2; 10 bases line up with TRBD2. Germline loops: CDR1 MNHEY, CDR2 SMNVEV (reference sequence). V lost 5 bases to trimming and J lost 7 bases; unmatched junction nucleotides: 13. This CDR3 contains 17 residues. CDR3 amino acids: CASSPGKRGGRNGELFF. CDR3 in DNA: TGTGCCAGCAGTCCTGGCAAGCGGGGGGGCCGTAACGGGGAGCTGTTTTTT.

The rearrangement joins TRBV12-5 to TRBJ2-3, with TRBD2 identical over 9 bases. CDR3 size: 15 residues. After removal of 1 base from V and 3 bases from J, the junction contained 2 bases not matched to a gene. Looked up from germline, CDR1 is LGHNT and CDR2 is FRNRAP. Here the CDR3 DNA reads TGTGCTAGTGGTTTGGGCCTAGCGGGGACAGATACGCAGTATTTT. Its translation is CASGLGLAGTDTQYF.

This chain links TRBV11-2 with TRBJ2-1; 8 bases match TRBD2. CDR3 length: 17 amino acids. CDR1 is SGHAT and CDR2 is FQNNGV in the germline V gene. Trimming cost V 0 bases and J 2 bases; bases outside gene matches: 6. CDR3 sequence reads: CASSLDGSGGTYNEQFF. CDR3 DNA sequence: TGTGCCAGCAGCTTAGATGGAAGCGGGGGAACCTACAATGAGCAGTTCTTC. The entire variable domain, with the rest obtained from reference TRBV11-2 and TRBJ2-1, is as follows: EAGVAQSPRYKIIEKRQSVAFWCNPISGHATLYWYQQILGQGPKLLIQFQNNGVVDDSQLPKDRFSAERLKGVDSTLKIQPAKLEDSAVYLCASSLDGSGGTYNEQFFGPGTRLTVL.

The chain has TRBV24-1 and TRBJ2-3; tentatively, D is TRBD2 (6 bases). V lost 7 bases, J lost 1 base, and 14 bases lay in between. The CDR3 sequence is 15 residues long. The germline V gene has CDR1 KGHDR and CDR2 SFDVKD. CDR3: CATSRRASGTDTQYF. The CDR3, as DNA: TGTGCCACCAGCAGGAGGGCCTCGGGCACAGATACGCAGTATTTT.

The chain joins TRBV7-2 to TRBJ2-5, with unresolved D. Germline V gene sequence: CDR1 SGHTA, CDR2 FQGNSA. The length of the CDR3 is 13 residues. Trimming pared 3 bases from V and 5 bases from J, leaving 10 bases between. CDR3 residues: CASSLRPPETQYF. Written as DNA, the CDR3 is TGTGCCAGCAGCTTGAGGCCCCCGGAGACCCAGTACTTC.

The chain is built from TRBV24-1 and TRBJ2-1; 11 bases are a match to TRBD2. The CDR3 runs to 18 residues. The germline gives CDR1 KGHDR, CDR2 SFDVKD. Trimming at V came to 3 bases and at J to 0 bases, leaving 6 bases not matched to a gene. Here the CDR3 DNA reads TGTGCCACCAGTGATCCGGGACTAGCGGAGAGCTCCTACAATGAGCAGTTCTTC. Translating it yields CATSDPGLAESSYNEQFF.

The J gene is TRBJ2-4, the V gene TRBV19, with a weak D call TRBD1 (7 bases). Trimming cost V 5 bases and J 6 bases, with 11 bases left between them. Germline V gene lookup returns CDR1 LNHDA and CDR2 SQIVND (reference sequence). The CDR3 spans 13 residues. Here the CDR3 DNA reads TGTGCCAGTAGTCAGGGGGGAACAAACATTCAGTACTTC. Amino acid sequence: CASSQGGTNIQYF.

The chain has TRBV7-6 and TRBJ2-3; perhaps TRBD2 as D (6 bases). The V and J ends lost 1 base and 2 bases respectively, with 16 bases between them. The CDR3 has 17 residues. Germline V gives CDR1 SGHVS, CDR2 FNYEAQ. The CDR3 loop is CASSLGSGGIYTDTQYF. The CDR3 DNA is TGTGCCAGCAGCTTAGGGTCTGGCGGGATTTACACAGATACGCAGTATTTT.

The CDR3 region has the DNA TGTGCCAGCAGATCGAAACAGGGGGCTGACACTGAAGCTTTCTTT. It translates to CASRSKQGADTEAFF. The genes are TRBV5-4 and TRBJ1-1; TRBD1 aligns across 9 bases. The germline V gene has CDR1 SGHNT and CDR2 YYREEE (reference sequence). This CDR3 region has 15 residues. The V segment lost 5 bases and the J segment 3 bases; nucleotides outside the gene matches: 8.

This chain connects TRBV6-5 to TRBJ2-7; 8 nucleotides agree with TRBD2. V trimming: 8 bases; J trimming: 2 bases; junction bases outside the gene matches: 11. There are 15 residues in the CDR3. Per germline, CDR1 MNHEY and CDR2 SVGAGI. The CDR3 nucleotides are TGTGCCAGCCTCTCACTTAGCGGGGCGACCTACGAGCAGTACTTC. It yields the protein CASLSLSGATYEQYF.

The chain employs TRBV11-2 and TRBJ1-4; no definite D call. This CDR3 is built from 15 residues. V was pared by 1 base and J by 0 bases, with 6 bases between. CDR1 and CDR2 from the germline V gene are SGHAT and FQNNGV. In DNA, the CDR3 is TGTGCCAGCAGCTTAGGGCCTGCAACTAATGAAAAACTGTTTTTT. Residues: CASSLGPATNEKLFF. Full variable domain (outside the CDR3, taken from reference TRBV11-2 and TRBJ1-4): EAGVAQSPRYKIIEKRQSVAFWCNPISGHATLYWYQQILGQGPKLLIQFQNNGVVDDSQLPKDRFSAERLKGVDSTLKIQPAKLEDSAVYLCASSLGPATNEKLFFGSGTQLSVL.

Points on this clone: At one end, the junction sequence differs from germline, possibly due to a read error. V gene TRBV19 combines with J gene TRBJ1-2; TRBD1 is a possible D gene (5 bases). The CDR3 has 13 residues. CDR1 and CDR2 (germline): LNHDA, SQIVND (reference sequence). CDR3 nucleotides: TGTGTCAGTAGGACAAACGGAAACTATGGCTACACCTTC. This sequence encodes CVSRTNGNYGYTF. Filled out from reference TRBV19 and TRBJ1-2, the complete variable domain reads DGGITQSPKYLFRKEGQNVTLSCEQNLNHDAMYWYRQDPGQGLRLIYYSQIVNDFQKGDIAEGYSVSREKKESFPLTVTSAQKNPTAFYLCVSRTNGNYGYTFGSGTRLTVV.

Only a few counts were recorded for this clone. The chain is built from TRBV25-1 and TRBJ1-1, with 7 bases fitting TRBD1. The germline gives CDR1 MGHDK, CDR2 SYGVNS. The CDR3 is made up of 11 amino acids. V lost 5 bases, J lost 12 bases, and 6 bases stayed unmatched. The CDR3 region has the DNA TGTGCCAGCAGTAGGGACAGTAGGACTTTCTTT. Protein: CASSRDSRTFF.

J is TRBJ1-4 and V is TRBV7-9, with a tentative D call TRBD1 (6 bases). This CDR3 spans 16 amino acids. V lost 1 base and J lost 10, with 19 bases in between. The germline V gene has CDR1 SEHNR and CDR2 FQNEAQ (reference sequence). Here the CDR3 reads CASSLEVDRRGGKLFF. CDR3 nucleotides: TGTGCCAGCAGCTTAGAGGTCGACCGAAGAGGGGGAAAACTGTTTTTT.

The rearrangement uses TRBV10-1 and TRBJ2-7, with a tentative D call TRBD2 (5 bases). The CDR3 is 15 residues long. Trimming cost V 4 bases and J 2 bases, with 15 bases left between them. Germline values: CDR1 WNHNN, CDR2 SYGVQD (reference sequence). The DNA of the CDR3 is TGCGCCAGCAGTGTCCCCGGACTGTTTACCTACGAGCAGTACTTC. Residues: CASSVPGLFTYEQYF.

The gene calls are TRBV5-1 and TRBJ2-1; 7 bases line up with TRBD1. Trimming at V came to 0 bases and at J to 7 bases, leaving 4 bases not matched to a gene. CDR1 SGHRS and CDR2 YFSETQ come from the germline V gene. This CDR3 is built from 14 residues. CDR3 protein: CASSLGTGSNEQFF. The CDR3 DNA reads TGCGCCAGCAGCTTGGGGACAGGATCAAATGAGCAGTTCTTC.

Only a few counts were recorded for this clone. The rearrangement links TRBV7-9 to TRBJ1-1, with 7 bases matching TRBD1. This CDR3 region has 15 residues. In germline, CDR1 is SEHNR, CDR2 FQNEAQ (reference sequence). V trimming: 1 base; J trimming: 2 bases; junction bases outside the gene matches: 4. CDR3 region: CASSLGGTVNTEAFF. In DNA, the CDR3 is TGTGCCAGCAGCTTAGGAGGGACAGTAAACACTGAAGCTTTCTTT.

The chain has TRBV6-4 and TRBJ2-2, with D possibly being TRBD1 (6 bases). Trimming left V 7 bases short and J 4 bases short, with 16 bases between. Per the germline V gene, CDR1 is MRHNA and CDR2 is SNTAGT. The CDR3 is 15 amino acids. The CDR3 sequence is CASMSGTQGTGELFF. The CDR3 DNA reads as TGTGCCAGCATGTCCGGGACACAAGGCACCGGGGAGCTGTTTTTT.

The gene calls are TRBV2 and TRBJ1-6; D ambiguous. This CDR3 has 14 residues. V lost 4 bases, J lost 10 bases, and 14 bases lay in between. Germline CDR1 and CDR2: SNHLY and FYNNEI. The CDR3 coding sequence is TGTGCCAGCAGTGGAATTCCGGGTGGATCACCCCTCCACTTT. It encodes CASSGIPGGSPLHF. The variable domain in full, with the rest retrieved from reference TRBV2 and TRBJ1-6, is EPEVTQTPSHQVTQMGQEVILRCVPISNHLYFYWYRQILGQKVEFLVSFYNNEISEKSEIFDDQFSVERPDGSNFTLKIRSTKLEDSAMYFCASSGIPGGSPLHFGNGTRLTVT.

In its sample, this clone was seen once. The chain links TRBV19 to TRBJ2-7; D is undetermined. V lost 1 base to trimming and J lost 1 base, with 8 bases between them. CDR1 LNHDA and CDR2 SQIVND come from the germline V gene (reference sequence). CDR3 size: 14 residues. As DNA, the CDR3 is TGTGCCAGTAGTATAGGTCCACAATCCTACGAGCAGTACTTC. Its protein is CASSIGPQSYEQYF. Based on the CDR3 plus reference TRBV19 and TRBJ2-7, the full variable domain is DGGITQSPKYLFRKEGQNVTLSCEQNLNHDAMYWYRQDPGQGLRLIYYSQIVNDFQKGDIAEGYSVSREKKESFPLTVTSAQKNPTAFYLCASSIGPQSYEQYFGPGTRLTVT.

The CDR3: CASSQDFGGSLTYNEQFF. The CDR3 DNA is TGCGCCAGCAGCCAAGATTTCGGCGGGAGCCTCACCTACAATGAGCAGTTCTTC. This chain joins TRBV4-1 and TRBJ2-1; 7 nucleotides align to TRBD2. Germline V gene lookup returns CDR1 MGHRA and CDR2 YSYEKL. V lost 0 bases to trimming and J lost 2 bases; unmatched junction nucleotides: 10. The length of the CDR3 is 18 residues.

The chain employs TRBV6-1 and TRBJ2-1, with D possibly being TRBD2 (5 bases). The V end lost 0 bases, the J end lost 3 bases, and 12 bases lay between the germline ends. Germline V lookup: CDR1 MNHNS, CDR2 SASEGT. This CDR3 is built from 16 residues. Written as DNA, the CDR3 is TGTGCCAGCAGTGAAGCTAAAGGGAGTGGCTACAATGAGCAGTTCTTC. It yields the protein CASSEAKGSGYNEQFF.